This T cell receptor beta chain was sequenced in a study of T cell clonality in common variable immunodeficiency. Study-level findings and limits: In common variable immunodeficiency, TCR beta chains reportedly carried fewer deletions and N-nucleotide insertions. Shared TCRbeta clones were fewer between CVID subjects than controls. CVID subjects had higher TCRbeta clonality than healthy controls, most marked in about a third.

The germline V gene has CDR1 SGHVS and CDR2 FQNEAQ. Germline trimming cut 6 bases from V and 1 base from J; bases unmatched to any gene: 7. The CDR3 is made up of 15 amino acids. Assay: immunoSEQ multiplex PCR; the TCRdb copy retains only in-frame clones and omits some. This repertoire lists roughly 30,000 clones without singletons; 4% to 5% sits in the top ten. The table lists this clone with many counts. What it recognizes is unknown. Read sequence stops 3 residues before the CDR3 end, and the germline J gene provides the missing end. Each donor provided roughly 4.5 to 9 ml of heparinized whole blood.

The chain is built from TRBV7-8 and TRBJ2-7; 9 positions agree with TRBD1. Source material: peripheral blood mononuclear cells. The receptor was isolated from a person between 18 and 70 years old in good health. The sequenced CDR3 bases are TGTGCCAGCAGACGGGACAGGGCAGAGTCCTACGAG. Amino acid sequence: CASRRDRAESYE. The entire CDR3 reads CASRRDRAESYEQYF.